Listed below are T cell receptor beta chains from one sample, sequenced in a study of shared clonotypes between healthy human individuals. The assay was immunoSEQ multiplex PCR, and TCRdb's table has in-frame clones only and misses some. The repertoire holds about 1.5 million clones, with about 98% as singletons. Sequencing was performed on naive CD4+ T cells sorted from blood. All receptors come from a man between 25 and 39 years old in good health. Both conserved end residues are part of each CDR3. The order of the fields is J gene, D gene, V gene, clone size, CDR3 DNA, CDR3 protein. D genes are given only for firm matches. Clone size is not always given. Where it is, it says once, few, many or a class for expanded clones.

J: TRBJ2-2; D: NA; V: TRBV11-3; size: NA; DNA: TGTGCCAGCAGCTTAATCACCGGGGAGCTGTTTTTT; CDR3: CASSLITGELFF
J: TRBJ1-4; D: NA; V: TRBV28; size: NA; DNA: TGTGCCAGCAGTTCCCACCGGGAGGCCGAAAAACTGTTTTTT; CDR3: CASSSHREAEKLFF
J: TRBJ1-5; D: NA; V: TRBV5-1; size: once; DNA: TGCGCCAGCAGCTTGACATCGGGGGGAGGCAATCAGCCCCAGCATTTT; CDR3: CASSLTSGGGNQPQHF
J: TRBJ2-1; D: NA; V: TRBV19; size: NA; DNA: TGTGCCAGTAGTACCCGGGAGCCGCATGAGCAGTTCTTC; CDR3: CASSTREPHEQFF
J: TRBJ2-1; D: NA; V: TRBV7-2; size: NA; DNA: TGTGCCAGCAGCTTAGGGGCCGTCTTGGGCTACTACAATGAGCAGTTCTTC; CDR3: CASSLGAVLGYYNEQFF
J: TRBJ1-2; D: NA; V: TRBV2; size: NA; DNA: TGTGCCAGCAGGCCGGACAGAGCACGTTATGGCTACACCTTC; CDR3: CASRPDRARYGYTF
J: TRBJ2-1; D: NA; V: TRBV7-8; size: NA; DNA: TGTGCCAGCAGCTTAAGTACGGGAAGAGATATGCCCGGCTACAATGAGCAGTTCTTC; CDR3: CASSLSTGRDMPGYNEQFF
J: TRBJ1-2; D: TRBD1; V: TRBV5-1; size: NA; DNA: TGCGCCAGCAGCCGTCAGACAGGGGAGCACTATGGCTACACCTTC; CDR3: CASSRQTGEHYGYTF
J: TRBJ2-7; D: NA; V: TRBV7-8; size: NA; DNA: TGTGCCAGCAGGTCGACCAGGGACATAACTACGGAGCAGTACTTC; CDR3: CASRSTRDITTEQYF
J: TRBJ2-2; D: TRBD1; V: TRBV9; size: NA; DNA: TGTGCCAGCAGCGCAGGACAGGGCCGCACCGGGGAGCTGTTTTTT; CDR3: CASSAGQGRTGELFF
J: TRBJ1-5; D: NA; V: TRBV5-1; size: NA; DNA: TGCGCCAGCAGCTTGGAGGCGAGCCCATGGAATCAGCCCCAGCATTTT; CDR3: CASSLEASPWNQPQHF
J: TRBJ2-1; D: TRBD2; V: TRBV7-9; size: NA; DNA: TGTGCCAGCAGCTTAAATAGCGGGAAGGGGTTCTTC; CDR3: CASSLNSGKGFF
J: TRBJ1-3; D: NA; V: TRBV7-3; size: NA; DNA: TGTGCCAGCAGCTCGGGGGGAAACACCATATATTTT; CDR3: CASSSGGNTIYF
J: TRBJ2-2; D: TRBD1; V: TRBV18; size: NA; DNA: TGTGCCAGCTCCCCCGCCGGGACAGGGGGCACCGGGGAGCTGTTTTTT; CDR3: CASSPAGTGGTGELFF
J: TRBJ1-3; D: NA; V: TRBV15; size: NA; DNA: TGTGCCACCAGCAGAATATCATCCAGCAGGGGAGGAAACACCATATATTTT; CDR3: CATSRISSSRGGNTIYF
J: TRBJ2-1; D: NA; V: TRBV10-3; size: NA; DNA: TGTGCCATCAGCTCTTTGGGGGGAACAGGGGCGTCCATCCTGTACAATGAGCAGTTCTTC; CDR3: CAISSLGGTGASILYNEQFF
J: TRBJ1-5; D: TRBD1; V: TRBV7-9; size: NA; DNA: TGTGCCAGCAGCACGGACAGGAATCAGCCCCAGCATTTT; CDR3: CASSTDRNQPQHF
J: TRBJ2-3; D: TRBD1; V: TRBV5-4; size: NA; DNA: TGTGCCAGCAGGACTTCCCGGGACAGCTACACAGATACGCAGTATTTT; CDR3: CASRTSRDSYTDTQYF
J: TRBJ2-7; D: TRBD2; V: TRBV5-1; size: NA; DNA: TGCGCCAGCAAAAGCGGGAGTTCCTCTTCCTACGAGCAGTACTTC; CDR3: CASKSGSSSSYEQYF
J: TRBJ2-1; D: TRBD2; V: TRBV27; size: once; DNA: TGTGCCAGCAGTTTGAGGCGAACGGCGGGAGCCTACAATGAGCAGTTCTTC; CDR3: CASSLRRTAGAYNEQFF
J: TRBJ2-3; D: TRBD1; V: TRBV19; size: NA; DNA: TGTGCCAGTAGCCAAGACAGGGGGCGTACAGATACGCAGTATTTT; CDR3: CASSQDRGRTDTQYF
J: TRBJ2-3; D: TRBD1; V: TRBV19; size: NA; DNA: TGTGCCAGCCGGGACAGGGGTACAGATACGCAGTATTTT; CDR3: CASRDRGTDTQYF
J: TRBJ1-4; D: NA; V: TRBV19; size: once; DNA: TGTGCCAGTAGGTCACAGGGATCCGGTGAAAAACTGTTTTTT; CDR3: CASRSQGSGEKLFF
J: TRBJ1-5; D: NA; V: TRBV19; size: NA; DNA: TGTGCCAGTAAGTTACAGGGCACCAATCAGCCCCAGCATTTT; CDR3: CASKLQGTNQPQHF
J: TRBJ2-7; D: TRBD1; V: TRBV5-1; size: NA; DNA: TGCGCCAGCAGCTTGACGGGGACAGGGTCCTACGAGCAGTACTTC; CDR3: CASSLTGTGSYEQYF
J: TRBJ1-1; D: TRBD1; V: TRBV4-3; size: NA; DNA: TGCGCCAGCAGCCTTCGGACAGGGGGCTCTGAAGCTTTCTTT; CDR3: CASSLRTGGSEAFF
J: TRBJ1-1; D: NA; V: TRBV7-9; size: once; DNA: TGTGCCAGCAGCTTAACCTTCCAGACGGGAGCTTTCTTT; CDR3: CASSLTFQTGAFF
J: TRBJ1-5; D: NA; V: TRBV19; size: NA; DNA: TGTGCCAGTTCTCTGGGCGGGGGCAATCAGCCCCAGCATTTT; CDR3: CASSLGGGNQPQHF
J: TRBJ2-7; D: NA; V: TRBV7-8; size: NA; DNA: TGTGCCAGCAGCTTAGCCGACAGTCTCGGCGAGCAGTACTTC; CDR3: CASSLADSLGEQYF
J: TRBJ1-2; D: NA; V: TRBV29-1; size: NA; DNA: TGCAGCGTTGCCGGCGGGCCCATATATGGCTACACCTTC; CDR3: CSVAGGPIYGYTF
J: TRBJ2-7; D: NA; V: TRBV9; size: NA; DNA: TGTGCCAGCAGCGTAGGTGGCAGCCCCATGGGTTCCTACGAGCAGTACTTC; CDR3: CASSVGGSPMGSYEQYF
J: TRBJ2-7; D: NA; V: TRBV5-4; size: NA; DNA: TGTGCCAGCAGCCAGGACAGAGGACCCTACGAGCAGTACTTC; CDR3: CASSQDRGPYEQYF
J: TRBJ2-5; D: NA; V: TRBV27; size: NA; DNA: TGTGCCAGCAGTTTACTGGGTCGGGGTCAAGAGACCCAGTACTTC; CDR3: CASSLLGRGQETQYF
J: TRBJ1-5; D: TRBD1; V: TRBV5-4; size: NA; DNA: TGTGCCAGCAGCAACCGGGACAGGGGGCAGGGGCAGCCCCAGCATTTT; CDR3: CASSNRDRGQGQPQHF
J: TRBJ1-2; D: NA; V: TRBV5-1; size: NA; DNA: TGCGCCAGCAACTGGGACGGAATTAACTATGGCTACACCTTC; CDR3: CASNWDGINYGYTF
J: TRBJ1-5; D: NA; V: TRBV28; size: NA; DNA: TGTGCCAGCAGTTTAAGCCCCCTGGGCAATCAGCCCCAGCATTTT; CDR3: CASSLSPLGNQPQHF
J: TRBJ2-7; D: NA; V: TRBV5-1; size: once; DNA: TGCGCCAGCAGCTTGAAAGGGCCAGGATACGAGCAGTACTTC; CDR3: CASSLKGPGYEQYF
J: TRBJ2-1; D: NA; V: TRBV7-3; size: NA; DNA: TGTGCCAGCAGCTTAACGGGCTACAATGAGCAGTTCTTC; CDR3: CASSLTGYNEQFF
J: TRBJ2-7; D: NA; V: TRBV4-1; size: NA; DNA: TGCGCCAGCAGCCAGCAAAAGCAGGGACGAGACTACGAGCAGTACTTC; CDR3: CASSQQKQGRDYEQYF
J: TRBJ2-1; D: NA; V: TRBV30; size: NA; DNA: TGTGCCTGGAGTGGCAGGGGCGGTGAGCAGTTCTTC; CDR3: CAWSGRGGEQFF
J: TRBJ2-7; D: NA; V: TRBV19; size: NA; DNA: TGTGCCAGTAGTATGGATCCGGGGAGACTCTACGAGCAGTACTTC; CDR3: CASSMDPGRLYEQYF
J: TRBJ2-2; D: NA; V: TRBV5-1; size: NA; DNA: TGCGCCAGCAGCACTTTTACGTGGACCGGGGAGCTGTTTTTT; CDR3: CASSTFTWTGELFF
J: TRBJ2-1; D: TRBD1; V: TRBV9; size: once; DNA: TGTGCCAGCAGCATACAGGGGAACTACAATGAGCAGTTCTTC; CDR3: CASSIQGNYNEQFF
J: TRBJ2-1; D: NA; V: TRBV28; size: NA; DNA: TGTGCCAGCAGGGGAGACAATGAGCAGTTCTTC; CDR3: CASRGDNEQFF
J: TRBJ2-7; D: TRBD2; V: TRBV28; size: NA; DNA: TGTGCCAGCATACTAGCGGGAGGCTACGAGCAGTACTTC; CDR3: CASILAGGYEQYF
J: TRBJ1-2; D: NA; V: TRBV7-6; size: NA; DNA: TGTGCCAGCAGCCCAGGGCTCGGATTAGGCTACACCTTC; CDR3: CASSPGLGLGYTF
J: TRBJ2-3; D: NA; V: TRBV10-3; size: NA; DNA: TGTGCCACTACTCCAGGAGATACGCAGTATTTT; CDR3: CATTPGDTQYF
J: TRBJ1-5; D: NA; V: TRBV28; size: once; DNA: TGTGCCAGCAATCGCGGAGGGGCCTCTCAGCCCCAGCATTTT; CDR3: CASNRGGASQPQHF
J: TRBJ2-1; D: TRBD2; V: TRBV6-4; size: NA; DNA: TGTGCCAGCAGTGACGCTAGCGGGAAGTGGAATGAGCAGTTCTTC; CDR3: CASSDASGKWNEQFF
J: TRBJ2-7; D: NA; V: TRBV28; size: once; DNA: TGTGCCAGCAGTTTATTTAGGGGTGTAGACATTCTCTACGAGCAGTACTTC; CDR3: CASSLFRGVDILYEQYF
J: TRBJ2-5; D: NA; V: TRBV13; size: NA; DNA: TGTGCCAGCAGCTTACCATTCAGGGATGGGACCCAGTACTTC; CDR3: CASSLPFRDGTQYF
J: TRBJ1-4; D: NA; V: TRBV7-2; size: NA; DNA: TGTGCCAGCAGCCTAACATTTTCAACTAATGAAAAACTGTTTTTT; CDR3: CASSLTFSTNEKLFF
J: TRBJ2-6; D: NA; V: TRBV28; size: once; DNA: TGTGCCAGCCAGCCGTACTGGGGCTCTGGGGCCAACGTCCTGACTTTC; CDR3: CASQPYWGSGANVLTF
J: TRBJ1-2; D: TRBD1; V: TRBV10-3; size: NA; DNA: TGTGCCACAACATTATCACAGGGGAATGGCTACACCTTC; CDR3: CATTLSQGNGYTF
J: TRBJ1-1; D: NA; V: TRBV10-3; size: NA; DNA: TGTGCCATCAGTGAGTCCGGCGGGCGGGGGGTGGCTGAAGCTTTCTTT; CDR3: CAISESGGRGVAEAFF
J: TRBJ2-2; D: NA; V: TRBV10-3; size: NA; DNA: TGTGCCATCAGTGGATCAGGGACTGGAACCGGGGAGCTGTTTTTT; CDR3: CAISGSGTGTGELFF
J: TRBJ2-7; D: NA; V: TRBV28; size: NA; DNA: TGTGCCAGCAGTTTACCAACTAGAGACCCCTACGAGCAGTACTTC; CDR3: CASSLPTRDPYEQYF
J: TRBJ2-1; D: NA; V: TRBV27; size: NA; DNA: TGTGCCAGCAGTTTTGACAGCGGCCCGGCCAATGAGCAGTTCTTC; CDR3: CASSFDSGPANEQFF